Below, 24 T cell receptor beta chains from the same sample are listed, as sequenced in a study of T cells expressing NK-cell markers. TCRdb reprocessed the 5' RACE reads; each CDR3 protein has one entry and no DNA is given. The sample has 350,000 to 400,000 distinct CDR3 sequences. Sequencing used blood T cells: a sorted CD56 or NKG2C T cell subset, CD4+ or CD8+ T cells, or bulk PBMC T cells (not recorded which). Every receptor here comes from a woman between 45 and 65 years old in good health.

The rearrangement joins TRBV12-3 or TRBV12-4 to TRBJ2-1; without DNA, the TCRdb call of TRBD2 cannot be checked. This CDR3 is 15 amino acids long. CDR3 loop: CASSQPGPDYNEQFF.

The chain has TRBV4-1 and TRBJ2-4. There are 16 residues in the CDR3. Germline V gene data show CDR1 as MGHRA and CDR2 as YSYEKL. CDR3 in amino acids: CASSQIPRQAKNIQYF.

CDR3 sequence reads: CASSSVGGTGGLIEAFF. The chain has TRBV7-2 and TRBJ1-1; TCRdb proposes TRBD1, but this gene call is untestable without DNA. The germline V gene has CDR1 SGHTA and CDR2 FQGNSA. This CDR3 is built from 17 residues.

The chain is built from TRBV20-1 and TRBJ2-7; the TCRdb D gene call, TRBD2, has no DNA to confirm it. Germline loops: CDR1 DFQATT, CDR2 SNEGSKA (reference sequence). The CDR3 runs to 15 residues. The CDR3 loop is CSARPLDTAAYEQYF.

The chain links TRBV5-6 to TRBJ1-1; the TCRdb D gene call, TRBD1, has no DNA to confirm it. Germline assignment: CDR1 SGHDT and CDR2 YYEEEE. The CDR3 length is 15 residues. The CDR3 region is CASSSSPGMNTEAFF.

This chain links TRBV29-1 with TRBJ2-1; the D call of TRBD2 rests on TCRdb alone, since no DNA is present to check it. The CDR3 runs 15 residues. Germline-derived CDR1 and CDR2 are SQVTM and ANQGSEA. The CDR3 here is CSVEIGGSSQWEQFF.

The chain couples TRBV5-5 to TRBJ2-2. The V gene's germline CDR1 is SGHKS and CDR2 YYEKEE (reference sequence). CDR3 length: 13 residues. The CDR3 protein is CASSFYGTGELFF.

The chain uses TRBV27 and TRBJ1-5; as DNA is missing, the TRBD1 call by TCRdb cannot be tested. This CDR3 is built from 15 residues. Germline V gene sequence: CDR1 MNHEY, CDR2 SMNVEV (reference sequence). This CDR3 is CASKPQGFLNQPQHF.

V is TRBV15 and J is TRBJ2-4; TCRdb's D gene call, TRBD1, goes unchecked for lack of DNA. The CDR3 runs to 16 residues. From germline, CDR1 is LNHNV and CDR2 YYDKDF (reference sequence). The CDR3 region is CATSRDRGDRRDIQYF.

The chain links TRBV7-9 to TRBJ1-3; TCRdb gives TRBD1 as the D gene, but with no DNA this cannot be confirmed. This CDR3 has 14 amino acids. CDR1 and CDR2 from the germline V gene are SEHNR and FQNEAQ (reference sequence). The CDR3 protein is CASSSTGTGNTIYF.

The gene calls are TRBV4-1 and TRBJ1-3. Germline V lookup: CDR1 MGHRA, CDR2 YSYEKL. The CDR3 covers 16 residues. CDR3: CASSRGGIRSGNTIYF.

The rearrangement links TRBV27 to TRBJ1-5. Per germline, CDR1 MNHEY and CDR2 SMNVEV (reference sequence). This CDR3 spans 12 amino acids. CDR3 amino acids: CASSFLGQPQHF.

The V and J genes are TRBV30 and TRBJ1-2; the D gene TCRdb calls, TRBD1, cannot be checked with no DNA. The germline V gene has CDR1 GTSNPN and CDR2 SVGIG (reference sequence). The CDR3 extends over 13 amino acids. The CDR3 spells CAWTPTGNYGYTF.

This chain uses TRBV10-3 with TRBJ2-2; checking the TCRdb D call of TRBD2 is not possible without DNA. The CDR3 is made up of 13 amino acids. Germline CDR1 reads ENHRY; CDR2 reads SYGVKD. The CDR3 loop reads CAIEGKDGGELFF.

The chain carries TRBV3-1 and TRBJ2-5; TCRdb indicates TRBD2, and absent DNA this call remains unverified. The CDR3 consists of 16 residues. Per germline, CDR1 LGHDT and CDR2 YNNKEL (reference sequence). The CDR3 reads CASSPEVTSGGETQYF.

The rearrangement links TRBV25-1 to TRBJ1-2; TCRdb designates TRBD1, a call that cannot be tested without DNA. This CDR3 has 12 residues. Germline V CDR1 and CDR2: MGHDK, SYGVNS. This CDR3 reads CASQGGAKGYTF.

V usage is TRBV4-1 and J usage is TRBJ1-6. Germline V gives CDR1 MGHRA, CDR2 YSYEKL. This CDR3 is built from 13 residues. The CDR3: CASSQAHNSPLHF.

CDR3 sequence reads: CASSPRRLFEQYF. The chain uses TRBV6-2 or TRBV6-3 and TRBJ2-7; checking the TCRdb D call of TRBD1 is not possible without DNA. The CDR3 runs to 13 residues. Germline CDR1 reads MNHEY; CDR2 reads SVGEGT.

The rearrangement links TRBV20-1 to TRBJ2-5; TCRdb proposes TRBD1, but this gene call is untestable without DNA. CDR1 is DFQATT and CDR2 is SNEGSKA in the germline V gene (reference sequence). This CDR3 spans 13 amino acids. The CDR3 is CSADNRTQETQYF.

The chain carries TRBV29-1 and TRBJ2-4. Germline V lookup: CDR1 SQVTM, CDR2 ANQGSEA. The CDR3 spans 13 residues. The CDR3 protein is CSVVVIAKNIQYF.

The chain uses TRBV27 and TRBJ2-3; lacking DNA, the TRBD2 call made by TCRdb goes unchecked. This CDR3 spans 16 amino acids. CDR1 is MNHEY and CDR2 is SMNVEV in the germline V gene (reference sequence). The CDR3: CASSLFLAGGGDTQYF.

The chain combines TRBV6-1 with TRBJ2-1; TCRdb proposes TRBD1, but this gene call is untestable without DNA. Germline loops: CDR1 MNHNS, CDR2 SASEGT. This CDR3 is built from 15 residues. This CDR3 reads CASRETGATYNEQFF.

The rearrangement joins TRBV9 to TRBJ2-2. The germline gives CDR1 SGDLS, CDR2 YYNGEE. The CDR3 loop spans 13 amino acids. This CDR3 reads CASSVIPTGELFF.

The V call is TRBV6-2 or TRBV6-3, the J call TRBJ2-1; TCRdb designates TRBD2, a call that cannot be tested without DNA. Germline CDR1 is MNHEY and CDR2 is SVGEGT. The length of the CDR3 is 20 residues. The CDR3 is CASRVFSTSGRPPSYNEQFF.